The 4 T cell receptor beta chains presented below share a single source sample, sequenced in a study of response to subunit inactivated influenza vaccine. TCRdb itself ran the RT-PCR reads through MiXCR, one entry per CDR3 protein. The sample records under 200,000 distinct CDR3 sequences, roughly 10% being singletons. The sequences come from CD8+ T cells sorted from PBMCs, collected roughly 24 months after vaccination. The receptors come from a man aged 45 to 70 who received an inactivated influenza vaccine.

This chain links TRBV2 with TRBJ2-3; 7 nucleotides agree with TRBD2. Germline trimming cut 8 bases from V and 2 bases from J; bases unmatched to any gene: 7. The CDR3 totals 14 residues. The germline CDR1 and CDR2 sequences are SNHLY and FYNNEI. The CDR3, as DNA: TGTGCCAGCGGGATGCGGGAGCTCACAGATACGCAGTATTTT. Translated: CASGMRELTDTQYF.

This clonotype was detected a few times. V and J are TRBV12-3 or TRBV12-4 and TRBJ2-5; D not resolved. This CDR3 region has 15 residues. V shed 3 bases and J shed 3 bases, with 14 bases lying between them. CDR3 nucleotide sequence: TGTGCCAGCAGTTTCAGTGCATATCGTGAAGAGACCCAGTACTTC. Protein: CASSFSAYREETQYF.

This clonotype was detected a few times. The chain couples TRBV6-6 to TRBJ2-7; D tentatively fits TRBD1 or TRBD2 (5 bases each). Germline V CDR1 and CDR2: MNHNY, SVGAGI (reference sequence). The CDR3 has 13 residues. Trimming removed 6 bases from V and 5 bases from J, with 14 bases in between. CDR3 nucleotide sequence: TGTGCCAGCAGCAGTGGGACCTTTAACGAGCAGTACTTC. Translating gives CASSSGTFNEQYF.

This clonotype was seen ten or more times. This chain uses TRBV4-3 with TRBJ2-1, with 13 positions matching TRBD2. Trimming cost V 4 bases and J 6 bases; bases outside gene matches: 6. The CDR3 spans 16 residues. In germline, CDR1 is LGHNA, CDR2 YSLEER. CDR3 loop: CASSPLLAGGVNEQFF. The CDR3 coding sequence is TGCGCCAGCAGCCCGTTACTAGCGGGGGGGGTCAATGAGCAGTTCTTC.